One sample yielded the 9 T cell receptor beta chains listed below, sequenced in a study of immune evolution from preneoplasia to lung adenocarcinoma (dated by TCRdb to the early 2020s). Libraries came from the immunoSEQ multiplex PCR assay. TCRdb retrieved this table from immuneACCESS and kept in-frame rearrangements only. Not all clones are present; in checked studies, unresolved V genes account for under half, and no reason is known for the remainder. The sample yields fewer than 6,000 clones; around 77% were counted once. 10% to 12% of the sample is taken by the ten largest. Sequences were obtained from FFPE minimally invasive lung adenocarcinoma tissue. Sample cell subset or site, as interpreted from the label and publication: micro-invasive lung adenocarcinoma (MIA). The origin of the receptors is a person aged 60-80 years with lung adenocarcinoma.

The chain links TRBV12-5 to TRBJ2-1; 13 positions agree with TRBD2. The CDR3 has 16 amino acids. From germline, CDR1 is LGHNT and CDR2 FRNRAP. Unmatched junction bases numbered 10, after V lost 6 bases and J lost 8 bases. CDR3 nucleotide sequence: TGTGCTAGTGGCCCCCCACTAGCGGGAGGGCCGGATGAGCAGTTCTTC. It specifies CASGPPLAGGPDEQFF.

This clone has just a few counts. The chain links TRBV5-1 to TRBJ2-6, with 10 positions matching TRBD1. The CDR3 runs to 16 residues. After removal of 7 bases from V and 0 bases from J, the junction contained 4 bases not matched to a gene. Germline V gene sequence: CDR1 SGHRS, CDR2 YFSETQ. DNA of the CDR3: TGCGCCAGCGGGACAGGGGACCTCTCTGGGGCCAACGTCCTGACTTTC. Translated: CASGTGDLSGANVLTF.

This chain uses TRBV2 with TRBJ2-3; 8 bases agree with TRBD2. V was pared by 8 bases and J by 0 bases, with 7 bases of the junction left unmatched. The CDR3 covers 15 residues. The germline CDR1 and CDR2 sequences are SNHLY and FYNNEI. The CDR3 nucleotides are TGTGCCAGCCAATTGACTAGCGTAAGCACAGATACGCAGTATTTT. This gives the protein CASQLTSVSTDTQYF. The entire variable domain, with the rest obtained from reference TRBV2 and TRBJ2-3, is as follows: EPEVTQTPSHQVTQMGQEVILRCVPISNHLYFYWYRQILGQKVEFLVSFYNNEISEKSEIFDDQFSVERPDGSNFTLKIRSTKLEDSAMYFCASQLTSVSTDTQYFGPGTRLTVL.

The rearrangement links TRBV7-8 to TRBJ2-1, with TRBD2 matching 9 bases. There are 15 residues in the CDR3. The V gene's germline CDR1 is SGHVS and CDR2 FQNEAQ. Germline trimming cut 5 bases from V and 3 bases from J; bases unmatched to any gene: 5. CDR3 residues: CASSPRLAVYNEQFF. CDR3 coding DNA: TGTGCCAGCAGCCCTCGACTAGCGGTCTACAATGAGCAGTTCTTC.

CDR3 DNA sequence: TGCAGCGTTGTTCCCGCGACCAACCCCAATGAGCAGTTCTTC. Protein sequence: CSVVPATNPNEQFF. The chain carries TRBV29-1 and TRBJ2-1; D unclear. V lost 4 bases, J lost 6 bases, and 16 bases lay in between. The CDR3 runs to 14 residues. Germline lookup yields CDR1 SQVTM and CDR2 ANQGSEA.

The gene calls are TRBV9 and TRBJ2-3; 11 positions agree with TRBD2. Per the germline V gene, CDR1 is SGDLS and CDR2 is YYNGEE. V dropped 4 bases and J dropped 2; count of bases not matched to a gene: 15. This CDR3 region has 19 residues. CDR3 region: CASSPRIAGGGGDTDTQYF. Here the CDR3 DNA reads TGTGCCAGCAGCCCCCGGATAGCGGGAGGGGGAGGAGACACAGATACGCAGTATTTT.

The gene calls are TRBV5-4 and TRBJ2-2; D uncertain. Looked up from germline, CDR1 is SGHNT and CDR2 is YYREEE (reference sequence). V was cut by 0 bases and J by 7 bases, with 13 bases left in between. The CDR3 covers 15 residues. CDR3 bases: TGTGCCAGCAGCTTGGCCGGAATGGGAATCGGGGAGCTGTTTTTT. Residues: CASSLAGMGIGELFF. Complete variable domain (other parts from reference TRBV5-4 and TRBJ2-2): ETGVTQSPTHLIKTRGQQVTLRCSSQSGHNTVSWYQQALGQGPQFIFQYYREEENGRGNFPPRFSGLQFPNYSSELNVNALELDDSALYLCASSLAGMGIGELFFGEGSRLTVL.

The J gene is TRBJ2-3, the V gene TRBV5-8; the match to TRBD2 covers 7 bases. The CDR3 spans 14 residues. The V segment lost 4 bases and the J segment 4 bases; nucleotides outside the gene matches: 6. From germline, CDR1 is SGHTS and CDR2 YDEGEE. CDR3 sequence: CASSPGGGADTQYF. The CDR3 nucleotides are TGTGCCAGCAGCCCCGGTGGGGGGGCAGATACGCAGTATTTT.

The chain employs TRBV9 and TRBJ2-1; TRBD2 matches 12 bases. The CDR3 has 14 residues. The ends lost 3 bases at V and 6 bases at J; junction bases unmatched: 1. CDR1 SGDLS and CDR2 YYNGEE come from the germline V gene. CDR3 DNA sequence: TGTGCCAGCAGCGGACTAGCGGGGGCCAATGAGCAGTTCTTC. Residues: CASSGLAGANEQFF.